Reported below is one T cell receptor beta chain. The antigen remains unidentified. The data stem from a study of graft-versus-host responses after intestinal transplantation. About the study: Induction using anti-thymocyte globulin, followed by tacrolimus and steroids for 2 to 4 years, was given to all recipients.

Study findings and constraints: Peak levels of circulating GvH clones tracked with early post-transplant HvG declines. The presence of high graft-versus-host to host-versus-graft clonal ratios in allografts characterized patients with graft-donor T cell macrochimerism. GvH clones turned up in recipient marrow; some had shown up first in ileum or blood.

TCRdb keeps only in-frame clones here, not all; method: immunoSEQ multiplex PCR. The table includes about 70,000 clones, around 90% detected once. This CDR3 is built from 15 residues. The germline gives CDR1 LNHNV, CDR2 YYDKDF (reference sequence). Deletions cut 4 bases from V and 3 bases from J, with 15 bases between. This chain joins TRBV15 and TRBJ2-5; TRBD1 is a possible D gene (6 bases). Sequencing was performed on unstimulated CD8+ T cells sorted from spleen or lymph node cells, taken before transplant. This TCR derives from a human donor who was the organ donor for an intestinal transplant. CDR3 residues: CATSNSGTLKETQYF. CDR3 DNA: TGTGCCACCAGCAACTCCGGGACATTGAAAGAGACCCAGTACTTC.